This is a list of T cell receptor beta chains from one sample in a study of regulatory T cells in long-lasting Graves disease. TCRdb re-derived calls from the multiplex PCR reads in MiXCR, one entry per CDR3 protein. Of about 290,000 distinct CDR3 sequences in the sample, around 20% were seen once. The input for sequencing was peripheral blood mononuclear cells (PBMCs), taken when the disease was refractory, from a patient treated with antithyroid drugs. These receptors all stem from a female donor with Graves disease. Both conserved end residues are part of each CDR3. D genes are given only for firm matches. Clone size, where shown, is once, few, many, or a class for clones that have expanded.

20 NA TRBJ2-6 NA TRBV6-5 TGTGCCAGCAGTTACTCGATCTTTACAGCCTCCCCCTCTGGGGCCAACGTCCTGACTTTC CASSYSIFTASPSGANVLTF
13 NA TRBJ2-1 few TRBV7-2 TGTGCCAGCAGCCCGTACGGTATCGATGAGCAGTTCTTC CASSPYGIDEQFF
15 TRBD2 TRBJ2-1 NA TRBV2 TGTGCCAGCCGACGGGGGACTAGCGGGAGTTCAGAGCAGTTCTTC CASRRGTSGSSEQFF
16 NA TRBJ1-5 few TRBV15 TGTGCCACCAGCAGAGATCTCGGGCCAGACAATCAGCCCCAGCATTTT CATSRDLGPDNQPQHF
13 NA TRBJ1-5 few TRBV20-1 TGCAGTGCTTTTGGGGACCTAAATCAGCCCCAGCATTTT CSAFGDLNQPQHF
19 TRBD1 TRBJ2-6 many TRBV13 TGTGCCAGCAGCCGATGGGACAGGGGATTGCTGACTGGGGCCAACGTCCTGACTTTC CASSRWDRGLLTGANVLTF
13 NA TRBJ2-7 many TRBV20-1 TGCAGCGCTCCGGGGGCCTCCTCCTACGAGCAGTACTTC CSAPGASSYEQYF
15 TRBD1 TRBJ2-5 NA TRBV25-1 TGTGCCAGCAGTGAAACCGGGACAGGGAGAGAGACCCAGTACTTC CASSETGTGRETQYF
13 NA TRBJ1-5 many TRBV7-8 TGTGCCAGCAGCTGGGACATTAATCAGCCCCAGCATTTT CASSWDINQPQHF
16 TRBD1 TRBJ1-2 NA TRBV11-2 TGTGCCAGCAGTCGGGCGCCGGACAGGGGGTCCAGCGGCTACACCTTC CASSRAPDRGSSGYTF
16 TRBD1 TRBJ1-2 few TRBV5-6 TGTGCCAGCAGCATCAGGACAGGCAATTCTAACTATGGCTACACCTTC CASSIRTGNSNYGYTF
13 TRBD2 TRBJ2-5 NA TRBV7-2 TGTGCCAGCAGAAAGGGAGGGCGGGAGACCCAGTACTTC CASRKGGRETQYF
16 NA TRBJ2-7 NA TRBV6-1 TGTGCCAGCAGACCTCTCCTCCGGGGGACCTCCTACGAGCAGTACTTC CASRPLLRGTSYEQYF
16 NA TRBJ2-5 few TRBV7-9 TGTGCCAGCAGCTTAGCCGCCTGGGTCCGGGAAGAGACCCAGTACTTC CASSLAAWVREETQYF
11 NA TRBJ1-1 NA TRBV10-3 TGTGCCATCCTGGCCGGAACTGAAGCTTTCTTT CAILAGTEAFF
17 TRBD2 TRBJ2-2 NA TRBV19 TGTGCCAGTAGCGCGACTAGCGGAAATTGGAACACCGGGGAGCTGTTTTTT CASSATSGNWNTGELFF
15 NA TRBJ1-1 many TRBV28 TGTGCCAGCAGTTTCGGCAGGGGACTTAACACTGAAGCTTTCTTT CASSFGRGLNTEAFF
19 TRBD2 TRBJ2-5 many TRBV2 TGTGCCAGCAGTGCCCCCCGGGGGCGCGGGGGGGTGAAGGAAGAGACCCAGTACTTC CASSAPRGRGGVKEETQYF
14 NA TRBJ1-1 many TRBV30 TGTGCCTGGAGTGTGACACCGTTAACCACTGAAGCTTTCTTT CAWSVTPLTTEAFF
14 NA TRBJ2-4 NA TRBV5-1 TGCGCCAGCAGTGAGGGTCGGGAGAGGAACATTCAGTACTTC CASSEGRERNIQYF
12 NA TRBJ2-2 many TRBV28 TGTGCCACCCAATACGGACCGGGGGAGCTGTTTTTT CATQYGPGELFF
12 NA TRBJ1-2 NA TRBV29-1 TGCAGCGTTGACCGGACAGACTATGGCTACACCTTC CSVDRTDYGYTF
14 TRBD1 TRBJ1-5 many TRBV12-3/TRBV12-4 TGTGCCAGCAGTTTGACAGGGGCCGATCAGCCCCAGCATTTT CASSLTGADQPQHF
15 TRBD2 TRBJ2-2 many TRBV30 TGTGCCTGGAGTCGAGCGGGGGACAACACCGGGGAGCTGTTTTTT CAWSRAGDNTGELFF
15 NA TRBJ1-4 NA TRBV11-2 TGTGCCAGCAGCAAACAAGGGGAGAGTAATGAAAAACTGTTTTTT CASSKQGESNEKLFF
13 NA TRBJ1-5 NA TRBV4-2 TGTGCCAGCAGCCAGGACGGAGGCCAGCCCCAGCATTTT CASSQDGGQPQHF
19 TRBD2 TRBJ2-7 few TRBV6-2/TRBV6-3 TGTGCCAGCAGTTACCGGACACCCCTTGGGGCGGGAGAATCCTACGAGCAGTACTTC CASSYRTPLGAGESYEQYF
14 TRBD1 TRBJ1-1 few TRBV30 TGTGCCTGGAGTGCGACAGGGAGTAACACTGAAGCTTTCTTT CAWSATGSNTEAFF
13 NA TRBJ2-4 few TRBV7-9 TGTGCCAGCAGCCCCAGACAGGCAAACATTCAGTACTTC CASSPRQANIQYF
13 NA TRBJ2-3 NA TRBV10-3 TGTGCCATCAGTGGTGGGGCGAGAGATACGCAGTATTTT CAISGGARDTQYF
15 NA TRBJ1-4 NA TRBV7-9 TGTGCCAGCAGCTTACTTGGGGCAGGGGATGAAAAACTGTTTTTT CASSLLGAGDEKLFF
14 TRBD2 TRBJ2-1 NA TRBV30 TGTGCCTGGAGTGAAACTAGCGCTACCAATGAGCAGTTCTTC CAWSETSATNEQFF
13 NA TRBJ1-2 many TRBV7-2 TGTGCCAGCAGCTTGGGGGTTAGCTATGGCTACACCTTC CASSLGVSYGYTF
14 NA TRBJ2-7 NA TRBV6-1 TGTGCCAGCAGCCAAAGAGTCCATACATACGAGCAGTACTTC CASSQRVHTYEQYF
14 TRBD1 TRBJ1-2 NA TRBV30 TGTGCCTGGAGCCCCGGGATGGGGACAGCCTGGAACACCTTC CAWSPGMGTAWNTF
15 TRBD2 TRBJ2-7 many TRBV28 TGTGCCAGCAGTACAGTGGGGGGGTCACGTTACGAGCAGTACTTC CASSTVGGSRYEQYF
14 NA TRBJ2-5 NA TRBV7-9 TGTGCCAGCAGAGAGCCTAAGGGGTGGGAGACCCAGTACTTC CASREPKGWETQYF
14 NA TRBJ2-7 many TRBV28 TGTGCCAGCAGCTCCGGGACTGCCCCCACCGAGCAGTACTTC CASSSGTAPTEQYF
12 NA TRBJ1-2 NA TRBV30 TGTGCCTGCACAACAGGCGCCTCTGGCTACACCTTC CACTTGASGYTF
14 NA TRBJ1-1 NA TRBV6-2/TRBV6-3 TGTGCCAGCAGTTACTTGGGGGACTCCACTGAAGCTTTCTTT CASSYLGDSTEAFF